The rows below give T cell receptor beta chains drawn from one sample of a study of CD8 T cells in ankylosing spondylitis. TCRdb called the 5' RACE reads again in MiXCR, with one record for every CDR3 protein. Seen here are about 540,000 distinct CDR3 sequences, 9.5% to 15% observed once, and the top ten hold about 6.5%. The sample comprised blood, either unsorted or a sorted T cell fraction (not recorded which). These receptor sequences come from a male donor with ankylosing spondylitis. Each CDR3 is given with its conserved first and last residue.

V,CDR3
TRBV20-1,CSARDSLAGDNEQFF
TRBV27,CASSLSGARLINYGYTF
TRBV9,CASSFRGQIQETQYF
TRBV7-9,CASSPRGQDSYNEQFF
TRBV2,CASRERTGSAETQYF
TRBV5-1,CASDRTPSSGANVLTF
TRBV21-1,CASSKPTGGQGYEQYF
TRBV5-1,CASQDDNSPLHF
TRBV29-1,CSVGFGVAGGGEQFF
TRBV10-1,CASSAKMGQGPDTQYF
TRBV20-1,CSARQGLMNTEAFF
TRBV9,CASSGPFRASGRSPEQFF
TRBV7-2,CASTTGTVNTGELFF
TRBV7-9,CASSLGTGNPTNEKLFF
TRBV3-1,CASSRDSGNEETQYF
TRBV14,CASSQDLRDEQFF
TRBV12-3/TRBV12-4,CASSTSGSGRNEQFF
TRBV5-1,CASGPVGRGEDTQYF
TRBV6-5,CASSFLPGLAGATGELFF
TRBV25-1,CASSESGQRGSAGANVLTF